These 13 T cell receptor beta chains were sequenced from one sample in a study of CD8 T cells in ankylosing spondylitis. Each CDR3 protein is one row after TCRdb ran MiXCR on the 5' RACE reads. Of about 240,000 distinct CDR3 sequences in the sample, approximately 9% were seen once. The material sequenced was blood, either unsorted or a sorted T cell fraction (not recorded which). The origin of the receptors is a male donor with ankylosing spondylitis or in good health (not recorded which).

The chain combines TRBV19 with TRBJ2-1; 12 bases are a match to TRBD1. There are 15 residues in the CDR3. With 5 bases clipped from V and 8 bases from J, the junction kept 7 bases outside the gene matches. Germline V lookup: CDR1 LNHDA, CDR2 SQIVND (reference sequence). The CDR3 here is CASSLGGTGGDEQFF. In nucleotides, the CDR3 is TGTGCCAGTAGTCTGGGGGGGACAGGGGGCGATGAGCAGTTCTTC.

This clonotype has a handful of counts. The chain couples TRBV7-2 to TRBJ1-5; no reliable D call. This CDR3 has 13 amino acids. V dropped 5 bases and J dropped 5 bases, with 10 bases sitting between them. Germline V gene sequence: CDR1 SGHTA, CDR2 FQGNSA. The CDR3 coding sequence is TGTGCCAGCAGCGGCAGGAGGGATCAGCCCCAGCATTTT. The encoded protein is CASSGRRDQPQHF.

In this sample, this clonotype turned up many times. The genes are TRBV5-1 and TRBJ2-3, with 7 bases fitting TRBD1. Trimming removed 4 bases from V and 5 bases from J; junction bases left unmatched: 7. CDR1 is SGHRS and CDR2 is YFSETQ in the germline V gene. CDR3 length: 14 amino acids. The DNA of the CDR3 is TGCGCCAGCAGCCCCGGGACAGTAAGAGATACGCAGTATTTT. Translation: CASSPGTVRDTQYF.

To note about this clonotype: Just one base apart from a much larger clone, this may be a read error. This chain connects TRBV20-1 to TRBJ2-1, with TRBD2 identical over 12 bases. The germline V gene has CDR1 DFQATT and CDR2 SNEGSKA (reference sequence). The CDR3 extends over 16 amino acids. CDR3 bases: TGCTGTGCTAGGATAGGACTAGCGGGAACCTACAATGAGCAGTTCTTC. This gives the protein CCARIGLAGTYNEQFF.

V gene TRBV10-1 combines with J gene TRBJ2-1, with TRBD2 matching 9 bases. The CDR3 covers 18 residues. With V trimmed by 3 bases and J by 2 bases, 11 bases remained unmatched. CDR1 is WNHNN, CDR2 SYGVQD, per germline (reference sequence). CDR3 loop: CASSDSSGKGGPYNEQFF. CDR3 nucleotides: TGCGCCAGCAGTGACTCTAGCGGGAAGGGGGGACCCTACAATGAGCAGTTCTTC.

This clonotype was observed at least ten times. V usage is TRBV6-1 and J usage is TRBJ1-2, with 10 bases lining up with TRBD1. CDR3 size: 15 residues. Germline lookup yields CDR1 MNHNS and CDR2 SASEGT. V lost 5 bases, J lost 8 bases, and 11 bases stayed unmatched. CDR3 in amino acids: CASSNPGQGMGGYTF. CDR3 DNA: TGTGCCAGCAGTAATCCGGGACAGGGGATGGGAGGCTACACCTTC.

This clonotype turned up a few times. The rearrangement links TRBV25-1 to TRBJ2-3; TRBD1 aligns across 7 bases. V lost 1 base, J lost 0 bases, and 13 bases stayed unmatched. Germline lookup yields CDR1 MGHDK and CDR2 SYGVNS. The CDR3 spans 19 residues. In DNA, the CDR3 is TGTGCCAGCAGTGAATTGGGGATTGTACAGGGGACGAGCACAGATACGCAGTATTTT. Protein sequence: CASSELGIVQGTSTDTQYF.

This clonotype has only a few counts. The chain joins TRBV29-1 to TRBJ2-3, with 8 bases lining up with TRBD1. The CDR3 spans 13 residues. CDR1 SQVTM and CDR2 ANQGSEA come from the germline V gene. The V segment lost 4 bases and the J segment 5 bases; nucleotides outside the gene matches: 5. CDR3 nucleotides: TGCAGCGTTGGACAGGGGCTCGGAGATACGCAGTATTTT. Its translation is CSVGQGLGDTQYF.

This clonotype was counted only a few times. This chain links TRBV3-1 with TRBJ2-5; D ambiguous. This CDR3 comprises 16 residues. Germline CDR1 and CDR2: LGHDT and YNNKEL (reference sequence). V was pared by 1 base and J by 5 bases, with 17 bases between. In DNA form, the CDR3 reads TGTGCCAGCAGCCAAGCCCCTCCTTATAGGCGGGAGACCCAGTACTTC. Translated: CASSQAPPYRRETQYF.

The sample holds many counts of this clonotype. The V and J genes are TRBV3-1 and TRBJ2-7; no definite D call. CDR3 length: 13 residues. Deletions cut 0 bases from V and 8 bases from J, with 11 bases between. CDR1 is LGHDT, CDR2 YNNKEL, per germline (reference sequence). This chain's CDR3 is CASSQDDRAQQYF. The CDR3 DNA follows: TGTGCCAGCAGCCAAGATGATAGGGCCCAGCAGTACTTC.

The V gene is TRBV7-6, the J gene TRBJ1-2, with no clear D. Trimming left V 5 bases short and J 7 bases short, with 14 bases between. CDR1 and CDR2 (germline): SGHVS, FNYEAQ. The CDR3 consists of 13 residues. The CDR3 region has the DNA TGTGCCAGCAGCCTGGGAGGGATGGCTGGCTACACCTTC. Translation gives CASSLGGMAGYTF.

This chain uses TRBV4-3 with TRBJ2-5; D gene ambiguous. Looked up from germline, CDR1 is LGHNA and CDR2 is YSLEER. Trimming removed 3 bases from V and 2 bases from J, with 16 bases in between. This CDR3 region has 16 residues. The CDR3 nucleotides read TGCGCCAGCAGCCACCCCGCGAGGCAGCAGCAAGAGACCCAGTACTTC. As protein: CASSHPARQQQETQYF.

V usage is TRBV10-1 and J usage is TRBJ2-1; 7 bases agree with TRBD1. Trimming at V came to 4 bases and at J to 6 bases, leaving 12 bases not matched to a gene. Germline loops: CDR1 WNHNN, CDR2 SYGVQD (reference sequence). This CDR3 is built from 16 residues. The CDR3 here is CASSVNRGRALNEQFF. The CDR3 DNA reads TGCGCCAGCAGTGTGAACAGGGGTCGGGCTCTCAATGAGCAGTTCTTC.